This entry lists 7 T cell receptor beta chains sequenced from one sample in a study of OX40 agonist ivuxolimab in advanced cancers. This table comes from immunoSEQ multiplex PCR, and its TCRdb copy is limited to in-frame clones, with some not included. The sample has 27,000 or so clones, roughly 85% seen once. Sequenced here: CD4+ or CD8+ T cells sorted from blood, sampled in a trial of the OX40 agonist ivuxolimab. Receptors originate from an adult with an advanced solid tumor such as melanoma, head and neck, liver or kidney cancer.

The chain joins TRBV7-6 to TRBJ2-5, with TRBD1 matching 12 bases. Germline CDR1 SGHVS, CDR2 FNYEAQ. The CDR3 extends over 20 amino acids. V lost 1 base to trimming and J lost 2 bases; unmatched junction nucleotides: 14. CDR3 coding DNA: TGTGCCAGCAGCTTAGGGTATCCGGGACAGGGGGCCGGTCGACAAGAGACCCAGTACTTC. It yields the protein CASSLGYPGQGAGRQETQYF.

In its sample, this clone is medium-sized. The V call is TRBV6-1, the J call TRBJ2-7; D perhaps matches TRBD2 (6 bases). Germline V gene data show CDR1 as MNHNS and CDR2 as SASEGT. The CDR3 runs to 13 residues. V dropped 6 bases and J dropped 7 bases, with 16 bases sitting between them. CDR3 in amino acids: CASRPGGSMEQYF. DNA for the CDR3: TGTGCCAGCAGGCCCGGGGGTTCAATGGAGCAGTACTTC.

The chain uses TRBV27 and TRBJ1-1; D gene ambiguous. Germline V gives CDR1 MNHEY, CDR2 SMNVEV (reference sequence). Trimming took off 6 bases at V and 1 base at J, with 6 bases between the two ends. The CDR3 length is 12 residues. The CDR3 loop reads CASRDPNTEAFF. The CDR3 DNA follows: TGTGCCAGCAGGGACCCGAACACTGAAGCTTTCTTT.

This chain joins TRBV10-3 and TRBJ2-5; 12 nucleotides align to TRBD2. This CDR3 comprises 16 residues. CDR1 and CDR2 from the germline V gene are ENHRY and SYGVKD. V was clipped by 3 bases and J by 3 bases; unmatched bases: 5. The CDR3 DNA sequence: TGTGCCATCAGTGATCCGCTAGCGGGGGGGGAAGAGACCCAGTACTTC. Protein product: CAISDPLAGGEETQYF.

The genes are TRBV27 and TRBJ1-1; 8 positions agree with TRBD1. Germline CDR1 reads MNHEY; CDR2 reads SMNVEV (reference sequence). The trim removed 4 bases at V and 3 bases at J, leaving 4 bases unmatched. There are 14 residues in the CDR3. The CDR3 is CASSSGQGDTEAFF. The CDR3 DNA follows: TGTGCCAGCAGTTCCGGACAGGGAGACACTGAAGCTTTCTTT.

This chain links TRBV7-9 with TRBJ2-5; 8 bases line up with TRBD2. The germline CDR1 and CDR2 sequences are SEHNR and FQNEAQ (reference sequence). This CDR3 comprises 14 residues. V lost 5 bases to trimming and J lost 1 base; unmatched junction nucleotides: 3. The CDR3 spells CASSTSGTQETQYF. The CDR3 DNA is TGTGCCAGCAGCACTAGCGGAACCCAAGAGACCCAGTACTTC.

J is TRBJ2-5 and V is TRBV5-1; the D is unclear. This CDR3 has 15 amino acids. Trimming cost V 0 bases and J 1 base, with 10 bases left between them. Germline CDR1 SGHRS, CDR2 YFSETQ. CDR3 sequence: CASSLVGSPQETQYF. DNA of the CDR3: TGCGCCAGCAGCTTGGTAGGCAGTCCCCAAGAGACCCAGTACTTC.